The rows below give T cell receptor beta chains drawn from one sample of a study of shared clonotypes between healthy human individuals. Only in-frame clones appear in the TCRdb table, and some are missing; sequencing was by immunoSEQ multiplex PCR. In the table there are about 450,000 clones, approximately 79% of which are singletons. Material: PBMCs. The receptors stem from a woman aged 40 to 50 in good health. Some clones in this sample may be carry-over from other donors' samples. Both conserved end residues are part of each CDR3. The D gene is left open where the match is weak. The listing skips clone size in some rows; elsewhere it reads once, few, many or a size class.

d_call: TRBD2; j_call: TRBJ2-3; v_call: TRBV29-1; clone_size: .; cdr3_nt: TGCAGCGGGGCAAAGACTAGCGGGAAGGGCACAGATACGCAGTATTTT; cdr3_aa: CSGAKTSGKGTDTQYF
d_call: TRBD2; j_call: TRBJ2-1; v_call: TRBV30; clone_size: .; cdr3_nt: TGTGCCTGGAGTGTACTAGCGGGAGGTGGCGAGCAGTTCTTC; cdr3_aa: CAWSVLAGGGEQFF
d_call: .; j_call: TRBJ2-3; v_call: TRBV7-2; clone_size: .; cdr3_nt: TGTGCCAGCAGCTTATTCGGACGGGAGCAGTATTTT; cdr3_aa: CASSLFGREQYF
d_call: .; j_call: TRBJ1-5; v_call: TRBV30; clone_size: .; cdr3_nt: TGTGCCTGGAGTACTCTCGGCCAGCCCCAGCATTTT; cdr3_aa: CAWSTLGQPQHF
d_call: TRBD2; j_call: TRBJ2-1; v_call: TRBV7-2; clone_size: .; cdr3_nt: TGTGCCAGCAGCTTAGGGACTAGCGGGAGGGACAATGAGCAGTTCTTC; cdr3_aa: CASSLGTSGRDNEQFF
d_call: .; j_call: TRBJ2-7; v_call: TRBV5-1; clone_size: .; cdr3_nt: TGCGCCAGCAGCTCCTCAGCGGAAACCTACGAGCAGTACTTC; cdr3_aa: CASSSSAETYEQYF
d_call: TRBD2; j_call: TRBJ2-6; v_call: TRBV6-6; clone_size: once; cdr3_nt: TGTGCCAGCAGCACGGGACTAGTACCCGGGGCCAACGTCCTGACTTTC; cdr3_aa: CASSTGLVPGANVLTF
d_call: TRBD2; j_call: TRBJ2-2; v_call: TRBV7-6; clone_size: .; cdr3_nt: TGTGCCAGCAGCACCGGGACTAGCGGGGGCACCGGGGAGCTGTTTTTT; cdr3_aa: CASSTGTSGGTGELFF
d_call: TRBD2; j_call: TRBJ2-3; v_call: TRBV7-2; clone_size: once; cdr3_nt: TGTGCCAGCAGCTTAGGGAGGGCGGGAGCAGATACGCAGTATTTT; cdr3_aa: CASSLGRAGADTQYF
d_call: TRBD2; j_call: TRBJ2-5; v_call: TRBV19; clone_size: .; cdr3_nt: TGTGCCAGTAGTGCCCGACTAGCGGGAGTGGAGACCCAGTACTTC; cdr3_aa: CASSARLAGVETQYF
d_call: .; j_call: TRBJ2-1; v_call: TRBV28; clone_size: .; cdr3_nt: TGTGCTTCCCGCTCCTACAATGAGCAGTTCTTC; cdr3_aa: CASRSYNEQFF
d_call: .; j_call: TRBJ2-2; v_call: TRBV27; clone_size: .; cdr3_nt: TGTGCCAGCAGTTTTCCCGGGGGGGAGCTGTTTTTT; cdr3_aa: CASSFPGGELFF
d_call: .; j_call: TRBJ1-5; v_call: TRBV6-5; clone_size: .; cdr3_nt: TGTGCCAGCGGGACACCCGACCAGCCCCAGCATTTT; cdr3_aa: CASGTPDQPQHF
d_call: .; j_call: TRBJ2-4; v_call: TRBV9; clone_size: once; cdr3_nt: TGTGCCAGCAGCGCAGGTCGTGCCTCGGATCGGAACATTCAGTACTTC; cdr3_aa: CASSAGRASDRNIQYF
d_call: TRBD2; j_call: TRBJ2-7; v_call: TRBV7-2; clone_size: .; cdr3_nt: TGTGCCAGCAGCCGAAGCGGGACTCGGGACTACGAGCAGTACTTC; cdr3_aa: CASSRSGTRDYEQYF
d_call: TRBD2; j_call: TRBJ2-1; v_call: TRBV9; clone_size: .; cdr3_nt: TGTGCCAGCAGCGTAGGACTAGCGGGAGGGAGGGAGCAGTTCTTC; cdr3_aa: CASSVGLAGGREQFF
d_call: .; j_call: TRBJ2-1; v_call: TRBV9; clone_size: few; cdr3_nt: TGTGCCAGCGCTATGGCGGGCGGGCCCTACAATGAGCAGTTCTTC; cdr3_aa: CASAMAGGPYNEQFF
d_call: TRBD2; j_call: TRBJ2-1; v_call: TRBV7-3; clone_size: .; cdr3_nt: TGTGCCAGCAGCCTAAGCGGGACCTCCTATAATGAGCAGTTCTTC; cdr3_aa: CASSLSGTSYNEQFF
d_call: TRBD1; j_call: TRBJ1-1; v_call: TRBV4-2; clone_size: .; cdr3_nt: TGTGCCAGCAGCCAAGGGATCAGGGGGCTGAACACTGAAGCTTTCTTT; cdr3_aa: CASSQGIRGLNTEAFF
d_call: .; j_call: TRBJ1-1; v_call: TRBV6-5; clone_size: .; cdr3_nt: TGTGCCAGCAGTTACAAGGTGGGAAGTGGGAACACTGAAGCTTTCTTT; cdr3_aa: CASSYKVGSGNTEAFF
d_call: .; j_call: TRBJ1-1; v_call: TRBV2; clone_size: .; cdr3_nt: TGTGCCAGCGGTTCCGAGGTGAAAGCTTTCTTT; cdr3_aa: CASGSEVKAFF
d_call: TRBD1; j_call: TRBJ1-6; v_call: TRBV18; clone_size: .; cdr3_nt: TGTGCCAGCTCACCTTCCGGGACAGGGAATTCACCCCTCCACTTT; cdr3_aa: CASSPSGTGNSPLHF
d_call: .; j_call: TRBJ2-7; v_call: TRBV2; clone_size: .; cdr3_nt: TGTGCCAGCAGTGGGGACGGGGGGCAGTACTTC; cdr3_aa: CASSGDGGQYF
d_call: .; j_call: TRBJ1-4; v_call: TRBV10-3; clone_size: .; cdr3_nt: TGTGCCATCAGTGACAGTGGACGACCAAATGAAAAACTGTTTTTT; cdr3_aa: CAISDSGRPNEKLFF
d_call: .; j_call: TRBJ2-5; v_call: TRBV29-1; clone_size: .; cdr3_nt: TGCAGCACCCGCCCCCCCACGGCCCAAGAGACCCAGTACTTC; cdr3_aa: CSTRPPTAQETQYF
d_call: TRBD2; j_call: TRBJ2-3; v_call: TRBV28; clone_size: few; cdr3_nt: TGTGCCAGCAGCTTTAGCGGGAGTATGGTTGAAGGTACGCAGTATTTT; cdr3_aa: CASSFSGSMVEGTQYF
d_call: .; j_call: TRBJ1-4; v_call: TRBV2; clone_size: .; cdr3_nt: TGTGCCACAAAGATTGGTGAGAATAATGAAAAACTGTTTTTT; cdr3_aa: CATKIGENNEKLFF
d_call: .; j_call: TRBJ2-2; v_call: TRBV7-9; clone_size: .; cdr3_nt: TGTGCCAGCAGCGTGGGGCCAGGAGACACCGGGGAGCTGTTTTTT; cdr3_aa: CASSVGPGDTGELFF
d_call: .; j_call: TRBJ2-7; v_call: TRBV14; clone_size: .; cdr3_nt: TGTGCCAGCAGCCAAGGGCCGGGACCCCGATACGAGCAGTACTTC; cdr3_aa: CASSQGPGPRYEQYF
d_call: TRBD2; j_call: TRBJ2-3; v_call: TRBV9; clone_size: .; cdr3_nt: TGTGCCAGCAGCGTAGGCGGGAGGGACACAGATACGCAGTATTTT; cdr3_aa: CASSVGGRDTDTQYF
d_call: TRBD2; j_call: TRBJ2-3; v_call: TRBV19; clone_size: many; cdr3_nt: TGTGCCAGTAGTACACTAGCGGCTAGCACAGATACGCAGTATTTT; cdr3_aa: CASSTLAASTDTQYF
d_call: .; j_call: TRBJ2-1; v_call: TRBV4-2; clone_size: .; cdr3_nt: TGTGCCAGCAGCCAAGATAGGGGTACCAATGAGCAGTTCTTC; cdr3_aa: CASSQDRGTNEQFF
d_call: .; j_call: TRBJ2-1; v_call: TRBV11-3; clone_size: .; cdr3_nt: TGTGCCAGCAGCTTAGATTGGGGCCCCTACAATGAGCAGTTCTTC; cdr3_aa: CASSLDWGPYNEQFF
d_call: .; j_call: TRBJ2-5; v_call: TRBV7-8; clone_size: few; cdr3_nt: TGTGCCAGCAGCCAGGATCGTATCCAAGAGACCCAGTACTTC; cdr3_aa: CASSQDRIQETQYF
d_call: .; j_call: TRBJ1-3; v_call: TRBV7-8; clone_size: .; cdr3_nt: TGTGCCAGCACCCAAAACCGGAACACCATATATTTT; cdr3_aa: CASTQNRNTIYF
d_call: TRBD1; j_call: TRBJ1-2; v_call: TRBV6-1; clone_size: .; cdr3_nt: TGTGCCAGCAGTGAAGGGACAGGGGGCGTTGCTGGCTACACCTTC; cdr3_aa: CASSEGTGGVAGYTF
d_call: .; j_call: TRBJ1-2; v_call: TRBV28; clone_size: .; cdr3_nt: TGTGCCAGCAGTTTATACGCCGTCTCGTATGGCTACACCTTC; cdr3_aa: CASSLYAVSYGYTF
d_call: TRBD2; j_call: TRBJ2-1; v_call: TRBV7-6; clone_size: .; cdr3_nt: TGTGCCAGCAGCCCCCGAACCGGGACTAGCGGGAGAACGTCCTACAATGAGCAGTTCTTC; cdr3_aa: CASSPRTGTSGRTSYNEQFF
d_call: .; j_call: TRBJ2-7; v_call: TRBV6-1; clone_size: .; cdr3_nt: TGTGCCAGCAGTGAAAGGGGGGGCTACGAGCAGTACTTC; cdr3_aa: CASSERGGYEQYF
d_call: .; j_call: TRBJ2-5; v_call: TRBV18; clone_size: few; cdr3_nt: TGTGCCAGCTCACCAGGACGCCAAGAGACCCAGTACTTC; cdr3_aa: CASSPGRQETQYF
d_call: TRBD2; j_call: TRBJ2-7; v_call: TRBV29-1; clone_size: .; cdr3_nt: TGCAGCGTTGAAGAGGGGCTTCGCGGGAGGACCTACGAGCAGTACTTC; cdr3_aa: CSVEEGLRGRTYEQYF
d_call: TRBD2; j_call: TRBJ2-5; v_call: TRBV4-2; clone_size: .; cdr3_nt: TGTGCCAGCAGCCAAGGGACTAGCAGACAAGAGACCCAGTACTTC; cdr3_aa: CASSQGTSRQETQYF
d_call: TRBD2; j_call: TRBJ2-7; v_call: TRBV30; clone_size: many; cdr3_nt: TGTGCCTGGAGTAGCGGACTAGCGGGAGTGGGCGAGCAGTACTTC; cdr3_aa: CAWSSGLAGVGEQYF